One and the same sample provided the 30 T cell receptor beta chains below, sequenced in a study of HIV-infected patients and healthy controls. Roughly three months, about 14 weeks, into antiretroviral therapy, follow-up blood was collected. The repertoire came from unfractionated whole blood and reflected all unsorted peripheral T cells. Reverse transcription used around 500 ng RNA and constant-region primers for alpha and beta. Using multiplexing indices, alpha and beta chain libraries were generated apart by chain-specific third strand synthesis. TCRdb independently ran MiXCR on the 5' RACE reads; one entry per CDR3 protein. The table lists roughly 7,500 distinct CDR3 sequences, more than 6.5% of them singletons. The sample in question was blood, obtained during antiretroviral therapy. The receptors here all came from an adult with HIV infection.

In its sample, this clonotype ranks as medium-sized. This beta chain is an off-target read within a library intended for alpha chains, so its frequency means little. The rearrangement links TRBV6-6 to TRBJ2-7; D is unresolved. V was shortened by 2 bases and J by 4 bases, with 15 bases between the two germline ends. The CDR3 has 15 residues. The germline V gene encodes CDR1 MNHNY and CDR2 SVGAGI (reference sequence). CDR3 in DNA: TGTGCCAGCAGTTACCCGGAAGCCTCCCGTTACGAGCAGTACTTC. As protein: CASSYPEASRYEQYF.

This clonotype was seen at least ten times. A library made for alpha chains picked up this beta chain off target, so its size means little. V usage is TRBV27 and J usage is TRBJ2-7; 11 bases line up with TRBD2. Germline assignment: CDR1 MNHEY and CDR2 SMNVEV (reference sequence). The ends lost 2 bases at V and 2 bases at J; junction bases unmatched: 2. The CDR3 has 15 amino acids. This CDR3 is CASSLTSGGTYEQYF. CDR3 nucleotide sequence: TGTGCCAGCAGTTTAACTAGCGGGGGTACCTACGAGCAGTACTTC.

This clonotype was recorded at least ten times. In a library made to pick up alpha chains, this beta chain is a stray read with a size that means little. The CDR3 loop reads CASSLALAGVGNEQFF. The CDR3 bases are TGCGCCAGCAGCTTGGCTCTAGCGGGAGTGGGCAATGAGCAGTTCTTC. The chain couples TRBV5-1 to TRBJ2-1; 10 bases map to TRBD2. The CDR3 length is 16 residues. V lost 0 bases to trimming and J lost 6 bases; unmatched junction nucleotides: 6. Germline V gene lookup returns CDR1 SGHRS and CDR2 YFSETQ.

This clonotype is classed as medium-sized. The library was built for alpha chains, so this beta chain is an off-target read and its size means little. V gene TRBV28 combines with J gene TRBJ2-3; maybe TRBD2 (6 bases). The CDR3 is 16 amino acids. Trimming shortened V by 6 bases and J by 0 bases, and 16 bases separated the two germline ends. Germline values: CDR1 MDHEN, CDR2 SYDVKM. CDR3 residues: CASSRRLGGSTDTQYF. CDR3 in DNA: TGTGCCAGCAGCCGCAGACTAGGAGGCAGCACAGATACGCAGTATTTT.

This clonotype was recorded at least ten times. This beta chain is a stray sequence in a library constructed for alpha chains; its clone size is not meaningful. This chain's CDR3 is CASSSLPGLAGGPTDTQYF. The CDR3 DNA reads as TGTGCCAGCAGTTCTCTACCGGGACTAGCGGGAGGGCCCACAGATACGCAGTATTTT. The V gene is TRBV28, the J gene TRBJ2-3; the match to TRBD2 covers 16 bases. This CDR3 spans 19 amino acids. In germline, CDR1 is MDHEN, CDR2 SYDVKM. V shed 4 bases, J shed 2 bases, and the junction held 9 bases outside the gene matches.

This clonotype was seen at least ten times. This beta chain is a stray sequence in a library constructed for alpha chains; its clone size is not meaningful. The chain employs TRBV6-5 and TRBJ2-1; 7 bases are a match to TRBD1. V trimming: 7 bases; J trimming: 3 bases; junction bases outside the gene matches: 6. This CDR3 contains 14 residues. CDR1 is MNHEY and CDR2 is SVGAGI in the germline V gene. For the CDR3, the DNA is TGTGCCAGCATGAGGGGGCGAAGCTACAATGAGCAGTTCTTC. It translates to CASMRGRSYNEQFF.

This clonotype was detected many times. Little can be read into the size of this beta chain, an off-target read in a library designed for alpha chains. The chain has TRBV6-5 and TRBJ2-7; TRBD1 is a possible D gene (5 bases). Germline V gene data show CDR1 as MNHEY and CDR2 as SVGAGI. The CDR3 runs 13 residues. V lost 7 bases to trimming and J lost 4 bases, with 14 bases between them. The CDR3 nucleotides are TGTGCCAGCATTGGAAAAGACAGATACGAGCAGTACTTC. Translated: CASIGKDRYEQYF.

This clonotype was picked up many times. In a library made to pick up alpha chains, this beta chain is a stray read with a size that means little. The chain joins TRBV7-2 to TRBJ1-3; 9 bases are shared with TRBD1. Germline values: CDR1 SGHTA, CDR2 FQGNSA. The ends lost 5 bases at V and 4 bases at J; junction bases unmatched: 3. CDR3 length: 14 residues. The CDR3 is CASSPTGGGNTIYF. The CDR3 DNA reads as TGTGCCAGCAGCCCTACAGGGGGCGGAAACACCATATATTTT.

By share, this clonotype counts as medium-sized. This beta chain turned up in a library designed for alpha chains; as an off-target read, its abundance says little. The chain links TRBV2 to TRBJ2-1, with no clear D. From germline, CDR1 is SNHLY and CDR2 FYNNEI. V was trimmed by 3 bases and J by 6 bases, leaving 9 bases between them. The CDR3 is 13 amino acids. CDR3 bases: TGTGCCAGCAGTGACAAGACTCCCAATGAGCAGTTCTTC. Translation: CASSDKTPNEQFF.

This clonotype is labeled medium-sized. This beta chain turned up in a library designed for alpha chains; as an off-target read, its abundance says little. CDR3 in amino acids: CASSLAGGLPEQYF. DNA for the CDR3: TGTGCCAGCAGTCTAGCGGGAGGGCTTCCCGAGCAGTACTTC. The chain uses TRBV28 and TRBJ2-7; the match to TRBD2 covers 12 bases. V lost 5 bases to trimming and J lost 6 bases; unmatched junction nucleotides: 5. CDR1 and CDR2 from the germline V gene are MDHEN and SYDVKM. This CDR3 is 14 amino acids long.

This clonotype was counted many times. The library was prepared for alpha chains; this beta chain is a stray read, so its frequency means little. This sequence joins TRBV7-2 and TRBJ2-1; D possibly matches TRBD1 or TRBD2 (5 bases each). The CDR3 length is 16 residues. Germline-derived CDR1 and CDR2 are SGHTA and FQGNSA. V lost 6 bases, J lost 7 bases, and 22 bases lay in between. The CDR3 here is CASSRLGPESENEQFF. Written as DNA, the CDR3 is TGTGCCAGCAGTCGTCTGGGACCTGAATCGGAGAATGAGCAGTTCTTC.

This clonotype was counted many times. The size of this beta chain means little, since it is a stray read in a library made for alpha chains. The gene calls are TRBV27 and TRBJ2-1; TRBD1 might be the D (6 bases). The CDR3 sequence is 11 residues long. V lost 10 bases and J lost 9, with 13 bases in between. Germline values: CDR1 MNHEY, CDR2 SMNVEV (reference sequence). CDR3 protein: CATSQGSEQFF. The CDR3 DNA is TGTGCCACTTCACAGGGTAGTGAGCAGTTCTTC.

As concerns this clonotype: Germline is not matched at one junction end, which may reflect a read error. Since the library was made to target alpha chains, this beta chain is a stray read and its abundance is not meaningful. The CDR3 region has the DNA TGCAGTGCAAACCTTTCAGGAAACACACCTCTTGTCTTT. This sequence encodes CSANLSGNTPLVF. V and J are TRBV20-1 and TRBJ1-1, with no clear D. Germline assignment: CDR1 DFQATT and CDR2 SNEGSKA (reference sequence). This CDR3 is built from 13 residues.

This clonotype was found many times. Because this beta chain is a stray read in a library intended to capture alpha chains, its abundance should not be given much weight. The chain joins TRBV20-1 to TRBJ2-5, with D possibly being TRBD2 (5 bases). V was trimmed by 5 bases and J by 5 bases, leaving 15 bases between them. The CDR3 runs to 13 residues. Germline assignment: CDR1 DFQATT and CDR2 SNEGSKA (reference sequence). CDR3 coding DNA: TGCAGTGCTGGCGGACCGCGAGGGGAGACCCAGTACTTC. It codes for CSAGGPRGETQYF.

This clonotype was counted ten times or more. Since it is a stray read in a library aimed at alpha chains, this beta chain has a size that is not meaningful. V and J are TRBV12-3 or TRBV12-4 and TRBJ2-2; weak D call: TRBD1 (6 bases). Trimming removed 6 bases from V and 1 base from J, with 12 bases in between. This CDR3 spans 15 amino acids. CDR3 bases: TGTGCCAGCAGACATCCGGGACAGAACACCGGGGAGCTGTTTTTT. Amino acids: CASRHPGQNTGELFF.

This clonotype was counted at least ten times. The library was prepared for alpha chains; this beta chain is a stray read, so its frequency means little. The rearrangement joins TRBV2 to TRBJ1-4; D may be TRBD1 (6 bases). The V end was cut by 9 bases, the J end by 7 bases, with 15 bases between. Germline V gene sequence: CDR1 SNHLY, CDR2 FYNNEI. The CDR3 runs 13 residues. CDR3 bases: TGTGCCAGTACCACAGGGCCGGTTGAAAAACTGTTTTTT. Protein: CASTTGPVEKLFF.

This clonotype was picked up many times. This beta chain slipped into a library made for alpha chains as a stray read, so its size is not meaningful. The chain couples TRBV12-3 or TRBV12-4 to TRBJ2-2, with 7 bases lining up with TRBD1. The CDR3 is 13 residues long. V lost 6 bases to trimming and J lost 6 bases; unmatched junction nucleotides: 4. In DNA, the CDR3 is TGTGCCAGCAGCGGACAGGTCGCCGGGGAGCTGTTTTTT. It translates to CASSGQVAGELFF.

This clonotype is medium-sized (0.01 to 0.1%) within its sample. Within a library made for alpha chains, this beta chain is off target, and its count is uninformative. The rearrangement links TRBV6-5 to TRBJ2-1; maybe TRBD1 (5 bases). Trimming cost V 4 bases and J 14 bases, with 18 bases left between them. The length of the CDR3 is 13 residues. The germline V gene has CDR1 MNHEY and CDR2 SVGAGI. The CDR3 spells CASSLQTDAGKFF. CDR3 nucleotides: TGTGCCAGCAGTTTACAGACAGATGCTGGGAAGTTCTTC.

As to this clonotype: Found in a library prepared for alpha chains, this beta chain is an off-target read, and its abundance has little meaning. J is TRBJ1-5 and V is TRBV7-6; weak D call: TRBD1 (5 bases). This CDR3 spans 14 amino acids. Trimming left V 2 bases short and J 2 bases short, with 7 bases between. Germline V gives CDR1 SGHVS, CDR2 FNYEAQ. CDR3 nucleotides: TGTGCCAGCAGCTTATGGGACGGCAATCAGCCCCAGCATTTT. This gives the protein CASSLWDGNQPQHF.

This clonotype rates as medium-sized. Because this beta chain is a stray read in a library intended to capture alpha chains, its abundance should not be given much weight. V and J are TRBV3-1 and TRBJ2-3; possible D gene TRBD1, 5 bases. V was shortened by 4 bases and J by 0 bases, with 17 bases between the two germline ends. This CDR3 spans 17 amino acids. In germline, CDR1 is LGHDT, CDR2 YNNKEL (reference sequence). CDR3 protein: CASSRLPRTTSTDTQYF. Here the CDR3 DNA reads TGTGCCAGCAGCCGTCTGCCCAGGACAACTAGCACAGATACGCAGTATTTT.

A remark on this clonotype: Found in a library prepared for alpha chains, this beta chain is an off-target read, and its abundance has little meaning. The chain recombines TRBV6-6 with TRBJ1-1, with a weak D call TRBD1 (5 bases). Germline CDR1 and CDR2: MNHNY and SVGAGI (reference sequence). The CDR3 is 14 amino acids. Trimming cost V 8 bases and J 4 bases, with 17 bases left between them. The CDR3 reads CASYGVGRGTEAFF. The CDR3 bases are TGTGCCAGCTATGGGGTAGGGAGGGGCACTGAAGCTTTCTTT.

In this sample, this clonotype is medium-sized. This beta chain turned up in a library designed for alpha chains; as an off-target read, its abundance says little. The V call is TRBV5-1, the J call TRBJ2-7; D gene unclear. V lost 3 bases and J 4 bases, leaving 17 bases between the germline ends. The CDR3 loop spans 15 amino acids. CDR1 is SGHRS, CDR2 YFSETQ, per germline. This CDR3 reads CASSSSAPAAYEQYF. Here the CDR3 DNA reads TGCGCCAGCAGCTCGTCCGCACCGGCAGCTTACGAGCAGTACTTC.

This clonotype was found many times. The library was designed around alpha chains, so this beta chain is a stray read whose abundance carries little weight. CDR3 sequence: CASSLVGGAEAFF. CDR3 nucleotide sequence: TGTGCCAGCAGCTTGGTCGGGGGAGCTGAAGCTTTCTTT. The chain combines TRBV5-5 with TRBJ1-1; TRBD1 might be the D (5 bases). Germline loops: CDR1 SGHKS, CDR2 YYEKEE (reference sequence). Trimming removed 0 bases from V and 6 bases from J, with 9 bases in between. This CDR3 is 13 amino acids long.

Ten or more counts support this clonotype. This beta chain is an off-target read within a library intended for alpha chains, so its frequency means little. V and J are TRBV5-5 and TRBJ2-3, with D perhaps TRBD1 (6 bases). The CDR3 runs to 18 residues. V lost 4 bases and J lost 1, with 22 bases in between. Germline CDR1 SGHKS, CDR2 YYEKEE (reference sequence). CDR3 region: CASSPNGLGAVGTDTQYF. The CDR3, as DNA: TGTGCCAGCAGCCCAAACGGGCTGGGGGCGGTGGGCACAGATACGCAGTATTTT.

This clonotype is termed medium-sized (0.01 to 0.1%). Since it is a stray read in a library aimed at alpha chains, this beta chain has a size that is not meaningful. The rearrangement links TRBV6-5 to TRBJ2-7; 7 bases map to TRBD2. V lost 2 bases to trimming and J lost 6 bases; unmatched junction nucleotides: 4. Germline lookup yields CDR1 MNHEY and CDR2 SVGAGI. This CDR3 has 13 amino acids. The CDR3 is CASSYRRESEQYF. The CDR3 DNA follows: TGTGCCAGCAGTTACCGGCGGGAGTCCGAGCAGTACTTC.

By frequency in the sample, this clonotype is medium-sized. In a library made to pick up alpha chains, this beta chain is a stray read with a size that means little. The chain employs TRBV9 and TRBJ2-3; TRBD1 matches at 12 bases. The ends lost 3 bases at V and 5 bases at J; junction bases unmatched: 7. The V gene's germline CDR1 is SGDLS and CDR2 YYNGEE. The length of the CDR3 is 16 residues. The CDR3 region has the DNA TGTGCCAGCAGCGGACCGGGGACAGGGGGCGTAGATACGCAGTATTTT. Amino acid sequence: CASSGPGTGGVDTQYF.

This clonotype was detected ten times or more. Since it is a stray read in a library aimed at alpha chains, this beta chain has a size that is not meaningful. This rearrangement joins TRBV7-3 to TRBJ2-1; 7 bases agree with TRBD2. Germline V CDR1 and CDR2: SGHTA, FQGTGA. The CDR3 is 14 residues long. Unmatched junction bases numbered 3, after V lost 1 base and J lost 6 bases. CDR3 bases: TGTGCCAGCAGCTTAAGCTGGACTAGCAATGAGCAGTTCTTC. This encodes CASSLSWTSNEQFF.

This clonotype has ten or more counts. Found in a library prepared for alpha chains, this beta chain is an off-target read, and its abundance has little meaning. The CDR3 loop is CASSPGQEGTDTQYF. The CDR3, as DNA: TGCGCCAGCAGCCCCGGACAGGAGGGCACAGATACGCAGTATTTT. The chain uses TRBV5-1 and TRBJ2-3; 7 bases align to TRBD1. The V segment lost 4 bases and the J segment 1 base; nucleotides outside the gene matches: 6. This CDR3 has 15 residues. The germline V gene has CDR1 SGHRS and CDR2 YFSETQ.

This clonotype has only a few counts. A library prepared for alpha chains yielded this beta chain as an off-target read; its size is of little meaning. The chain uses TRBV2 and TRBJ2-7, with 10 nucleotides matching TRBD2. Germline CDR1 SNHLY, CDR2 FYNNEI. With 1 base clipped from V and 6 bases from J, the junction kept 6 bases outside the gene matches. The CDR3 contains 15 residues. The CDR3 sequence is CASSEELAGALEQYF. DNA of the CDR3: TGTGCCAGCAGTGAAGAGCTAGCGGGGGCTCTCGAGCAGTACTTC.

In this sample, this clonotype turned up many times. This beta chain is off target for a library built for alpha chains, so its abundance means little. The CDR3 sequence is CASSQGLAAYEQYF. The CDR3 coding sequence is TGTGCCAGCAGCCAGGGACTAGCGGCCTACGAGCAGTACTTC. This sequence joins TRBV6-5 and TRBJ2-7; 11 bases map to TRBD2. Trimming cost V 6 bases and J 2 bases; bases outside gene matches: 3. Germline V gene lookup returns CDR1 MNHEY and CDR2 SVGAGI. This CDR3 spans 14 amino acids.